This record concerns one T cell receptor beta chain sequence. Its antigen is currently unknown. It was genomic DNA that served as the template for profiling TCR beta VDJ and CDR3. TCRdb ran MiXCR on the reads and lists one entry per CDR3 protein. The sample has approximately 150,000 distinct CDR3 sequences, 71% seen once. All patients picked for sequencing had shown, by flow cytometry, an expansion of CD8+CD57+ cells. This entry belongs to a study of CD8+CD57+ T cells in acquired aplastic anemia. Study outcomes and limitations: Patients did not significantly differ from controls in CD8+ Simpson's diversity.

This clonotype originated in a human donor with aplastic anemia. The sample was sorted CD4+, CD8+, or CD8+CD57+ T cells (not recorded which) from PBMCs.

CDR3 amino acids: CAITSQGAEGYTF. CDR3 nucleotides: TGTGCCATCACCTCACAGGGGGCTGAGGGCTACACCTTC. The chain couples TRBV10-3 to TRBJ1-2; TRBD1 matches at 9 bases. CDR3 length equals 13 residues. In germline, CDR1 is ENHRY, CDR2 SYGVKD. V was pared by 7 bases and J by 8 bases, with 8 bases of the junction left unmatched.